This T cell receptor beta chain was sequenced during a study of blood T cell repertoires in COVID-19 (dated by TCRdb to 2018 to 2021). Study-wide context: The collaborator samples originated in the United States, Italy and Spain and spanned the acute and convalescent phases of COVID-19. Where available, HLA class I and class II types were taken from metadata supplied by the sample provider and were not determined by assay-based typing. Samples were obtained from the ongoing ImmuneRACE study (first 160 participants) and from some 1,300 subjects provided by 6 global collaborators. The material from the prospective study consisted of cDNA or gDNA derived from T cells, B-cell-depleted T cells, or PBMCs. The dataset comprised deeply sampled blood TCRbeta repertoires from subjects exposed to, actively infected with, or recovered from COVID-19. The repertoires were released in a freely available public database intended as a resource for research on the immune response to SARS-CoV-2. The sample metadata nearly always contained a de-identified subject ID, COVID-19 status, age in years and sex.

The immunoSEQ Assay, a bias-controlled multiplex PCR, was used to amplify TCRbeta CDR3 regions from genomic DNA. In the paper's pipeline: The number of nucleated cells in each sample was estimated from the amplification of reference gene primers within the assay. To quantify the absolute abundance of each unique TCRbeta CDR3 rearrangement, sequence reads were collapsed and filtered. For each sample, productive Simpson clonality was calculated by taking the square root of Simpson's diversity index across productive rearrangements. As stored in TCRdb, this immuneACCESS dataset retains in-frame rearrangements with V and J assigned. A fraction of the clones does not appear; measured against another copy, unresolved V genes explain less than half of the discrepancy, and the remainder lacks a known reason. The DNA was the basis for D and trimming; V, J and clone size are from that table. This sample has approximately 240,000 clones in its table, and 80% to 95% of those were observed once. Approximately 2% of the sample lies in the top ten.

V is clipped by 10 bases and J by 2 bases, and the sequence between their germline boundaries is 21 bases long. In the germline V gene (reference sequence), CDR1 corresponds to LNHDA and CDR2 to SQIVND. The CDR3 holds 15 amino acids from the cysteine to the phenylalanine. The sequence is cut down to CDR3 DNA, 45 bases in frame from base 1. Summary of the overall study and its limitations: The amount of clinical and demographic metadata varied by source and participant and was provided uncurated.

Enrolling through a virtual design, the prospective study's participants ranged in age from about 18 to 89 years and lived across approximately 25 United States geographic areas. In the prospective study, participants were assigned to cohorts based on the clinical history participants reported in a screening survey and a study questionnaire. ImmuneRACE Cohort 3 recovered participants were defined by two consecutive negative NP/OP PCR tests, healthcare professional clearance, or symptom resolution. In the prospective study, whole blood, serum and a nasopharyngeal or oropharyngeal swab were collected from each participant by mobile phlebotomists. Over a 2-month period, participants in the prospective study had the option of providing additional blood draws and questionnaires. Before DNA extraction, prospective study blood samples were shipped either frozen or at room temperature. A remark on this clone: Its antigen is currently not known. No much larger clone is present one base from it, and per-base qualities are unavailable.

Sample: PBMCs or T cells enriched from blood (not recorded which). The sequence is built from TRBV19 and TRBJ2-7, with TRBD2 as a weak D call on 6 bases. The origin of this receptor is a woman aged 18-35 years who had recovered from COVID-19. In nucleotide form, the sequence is TGTGCCACCAAACTAATGTGGACGGGAGCCTACGAGCAGTACTTC. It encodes CATKLMWTGAYEQYF.